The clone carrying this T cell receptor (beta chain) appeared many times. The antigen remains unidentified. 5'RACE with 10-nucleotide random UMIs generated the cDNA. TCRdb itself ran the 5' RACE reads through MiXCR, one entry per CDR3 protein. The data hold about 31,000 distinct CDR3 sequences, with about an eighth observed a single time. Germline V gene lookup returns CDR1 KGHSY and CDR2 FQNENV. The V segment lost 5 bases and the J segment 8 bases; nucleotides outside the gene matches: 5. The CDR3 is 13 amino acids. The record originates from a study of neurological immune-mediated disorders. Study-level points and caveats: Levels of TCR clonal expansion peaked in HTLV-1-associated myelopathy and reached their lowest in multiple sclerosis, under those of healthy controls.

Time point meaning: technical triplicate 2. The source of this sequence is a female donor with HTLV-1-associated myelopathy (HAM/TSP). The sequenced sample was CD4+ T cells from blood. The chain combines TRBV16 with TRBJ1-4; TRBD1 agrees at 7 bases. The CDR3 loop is CASSKGTAEKLFF. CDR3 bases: TGTGCCAGCAGCAAAGGGACAGCAGAAAAACTGTTTTTT.